What follows are 29 T cell receptor beta chains derived from one specimen sequenced in a study of tumor and adjacent non-tumor tissue in lung cancer. A modified ARM-PCR protocol with three rounds of nested PCR amplified TCRbeta. One entry per CDR3 protein, called by TCRdb with MiXCR from the multiplex PCR reads. This sample has over 100,000 distinct CDR3 sequences, with about 64% found just once. The template was RNA from unsorted bulk tissue. This non-tumor lung sample came from over 3 cm beyond the tumor edge. The sample comprised distant non-tumor lung tissue. The source is a man between 60 and 75 years old with non-small cell lung cancer.

This clonotype was detected a few times. This chain uses TRBV24-1 with TRBJ2-2; maybe TRBD2 (5 bases). Trimming took off 5 bases at V and 4 bases at J, with 13 bases between the two ends. The CDR3 extends over 15 amino acids. CDR1 and CDR2 from the germline V gene are KGHDR and SFDVKD. The CDR3 is CATSGFGAGTGELFF. CDR3 nucleotides: TGTGCCACCAGTGGTTTCGGCGCGGGCACCGGGGAGCTGTTTTTT.

About this clonotype: This may be a read error, as it is one base from a much larger clone. The V call is TRBV12-3 or TRBV12-4, the J call TRBJ2-3; D unclear. V lost 3 bases and J lost 8, with 15 bases in between. This CDR3 is 14 amino acids long. CDR3 amino acids: CASSFLGSAGTQYF. The CDR3 region has the DNA TGTGCCAGCAGTTTCCTAGGTTCAGCAGGTACGCAGTATTTT.

As for this clonotype: Being one base from a much bigger clone, this may be a read error. The chain carries TRBV7-8 and TRBJ2-7, with D possibly TRBD2 on 5 matching bases. The CDR3 sequence is 13 residues long. Germline loops: CDR1 SGHVS, CDR2 FQNEAQ. V was trimmed by 4 bases and J by 7 bases, leaving 14 bases between them. Here the CDR3 DNA reads TGTGCCAGCAGCTACCCGACTAATAGGGAGCAGTACTTC. Protein sequence: CASSYPTNREQYF.

Remarks on this clonotype: At one end, the junction sequence differs from germline, possibly due to a read error. This chain links TRBV12-3 or TRBV12-4 with TRBJ2-5; 8 bases agree with TRBD2. The CDR3 is made up of 14 amino acids. In DNA form, the CDR3 reads TGTACCAGCCGTTTATCTGCGGGGGGAGAGACCCAGTACTTC. Its protein is CTSRLSAGGETQYF.

As to this clonotype: A read error may account for a junction end that differs from germline. The chain is built from TRBV5-1 and TRBJ2-1, with D tentatively TRBD1 (6 bases). The CDR3 loop spans 15 amino acids. Germline V gene sequence: CDR1 SGHRS, CDR2 YFSETQ. This CDR3 reads CGSSLGTPSNSEQFF. The DNA for the CDR3 is TGCGGCAGCAGCTTGGGGACACCATCCAACAGTGAGCAGTTCTTC.

This sequence joins TRBV5-5 and TRBJ1-2; D possibly corresponds to TRBD1 (5 bases). The CDR3 sequence is 14 residues long. Germline V CDR1 and CDR2: SGHKS, YYEKEE (reference sequence). Trimming left V 4 bases short and J 4 bases short, with 14 bases between. The CDR3 protein is CASSPNTGAYGYTF. The CDR3 nucleotides are TGTGCCAGCAGCCCCAATACCGGGGCCTATGGCTACACCTTC. The full variable domain, completed using reference TRBV5-5 and TRBJ1-2, is DAGVTQSPTHLIKTRGQQVTLRCSPISGHKSVSWYQQVLGQGPQFIFQYYEKEERGRGNFPDRFSARQFPNYSSELNVNALLLGDSALYLCASSPNTGAYGYTFGSGTRLTVV.

To note about this clonotype: At one boundary the junction diverges from the germline segment, which might be a read error. The rearrangement uses TRBV20-1 and TRBJ1-1, with a tentative D call TRBD1 (5 bases). CDR1 DFQATT and CDR2 SNEGSKA come from the germline V gene (reference sequence). This CDR3 region has 15 residues. DNA for the CDR3: TGCAGTGCTACGGCCGGCAAGGGACTGAACATTGAAGCTTTCTTT. It codes for CSATAGKGLNIEAFF.

Regarding this clonotype: A junction boundary mismatches the germline segment, possibly from a read error. In DNA form, the CDR3 reads TGTGTCAGCAGGAGACAGGGGGCGTCCTACAATGAGCATTTCTTC. Protein: CVSRRQGASYNEHFF. J is TRBJ2-1 and V is TRBV6-2 or TRBV6-3, with 10 positions matching TRBD1. The CDR3 runs to 15 residues. Germline values: CDR1 MNHEY, CDR2 SVGEGT.

This chain connects TRBV12-3 or TRBV12-4 to TRBJ2-7, with a possible D match to TRBD1 (6 bases). Trimming took off 8 bases at V and 2 bases at J, with 19 bases between the two ends. This CDR3 contains 15 residues. CDR3 nucleotide sequence: TGTGCCAGCGGTCAGGGGTGGGTCGGAGCCTACGAGCAGTACTTC. This sequence encodes CASGQGWVGAYEQYF.

Many counts were recorded for this clonotype. The genes are TRBV6-1 and TRBJ1-3; the D gene is possibly TRBD1 (6 bases). CDR1 is MNHNS, CDR2 SASEGT, per germline. The germline V and J ends were trimmed by 7 bases and 2 bases, with 12 bases remaining between them. The CDR3 is made up of 14 amino acids. In DNA form, the CDR3 reads TGTGCCAGCACCCAGGACAGAACTGGAAACACCATATATTTT. Translation gives CASTQDRTGNTIYF.

To note about this clonotype: The junction departs from the called germline gene at one end, perhaps through a read error. This sequence joins TRBV5-5 and TRBJ2-2; D possibly matches TRBD1 or TRBD2 (5 bases each). This CDR3 region has 15 residues. Germline CDR1 is SGHKS and CDR2 is YYEKEE (reference sequence). The CDR3, as DNA: TGTGCCAGCAGCTTGGACGGACATTCCACCGGGAAGCTGTTTTTC. Its translation is CASSLDGHSTGKLFF.

In the case of this clonotype: The conserved final phenylalanine or tryptophan is absent from the CDR3, which likely points to a read error. The gene calls are TRBV6-1 and TRBJ2-3; 8 bases fit TRBD1. V dropped 6 bases and J dropped 2; count of bases not matched to a gene: 7. Germline CDR1 reads MNHNS; CDR2 reads SASEGT. CDR3 length equals 15 residues. The CDR3 DNA follows: TGTGCCAGCAGCCAGACAGGGGCAGCCACAGATACGCAGTATTAT. As protein: CASSQTGAATDTQYY.

This clonotype was seen a handful of times. Being one base from a much bigger clone, this may be a read error. The final CDR3 position lacks the conserved phenylalanine or tryptophan, pointing to a likely read error. The V gene is TRBV5-5, the J gene TRBJ1-4; D is ambiguous. Trimming left V 1 base short and J 0 bases short, with 13 bases between. The germline V gene encodes CDR1 SGHKS and CDR2 YYEKEE (reference sequence). The CDR3 has 17 amino acids. The CDR3 loop is CASSLFGTFATNEKLFL. CDR3 nucleotide sequence: TGTGCCAGCAGCTTGTTTGGCACCTTTGCAACTAATGAAAAACTGTTTCTT.

This clonotype was detected many times. The chain employs TRBV6-5 and TRBJ2-4, with TRBD1 identical over 10 bases. The CDR3 covers 16 residues. Germline lookup yields CDR1 MNHEY and CDR2 SVGAGI. V lost 2 bases to trimming and J lost 3 bases; unmatched junction nucleotides: 4. The CDR3 here is CASSYETGGGKNIQYF. The CDR3 region has the DNA TGTGCCAGCAGTTACGAGACAGGGGGCGGCAAAAACATTCAGTACTTC.

V gene TRBV25-1 combines with J gene TRBJ2-3, with D tentatively TRBD1 (5 bases). The germline V and J ends were trimmed by 7 bases and 8 bases, with 13 bases remaining between them. Germline CDR1 MGHDK, CDR2 SYGVNS. CDR3 size: 12 residues. CDR3: CASTQGAGTQYF. The CDR3 region has the DNA TGTGCCAGCACCCAAGGGGCAGGTACGCAGTATTTT. The variable domain in full, completed from reference TRBV25-1 and TRBJ2-3, reads EADIYQTPRYLVIGTGKKITLECSQTMGHDKMYWYQQDPGMELHLIHYSYGVNSTEKGDLSSESTVSRIRTEHFPLTLESARPSHTSQYLCASTQGAGTQYFGPGTRLTVL.

The chain joins TRBV29-1 to TRBJ2-1, with TRBD2 matching over 8 bases. In germline, CDR1 is SQVTM, CDR2 ANQGSEA. V was pared by 3 bases and J by 7 bases, with 11 bases of the junction left unmatched. This CDR3 has 15 amino acids. The CDR3 DNA follows: TGCAGCGTTGATGGGTTAGCGGGAACAGGTAATGAGCAGTTCTTC. Encoded protein: CSVDGLAGTGNEQFF.

This clonotype appeared many times. Mismatch with germline at one junction end may stem from a read error. The chain is built from TRBV23-1 and TRBJ2-2; D is perhaps TRBD1 or TRBD2 (5 bases each). TRBV23-1 counts as an open reading frame of uncertain function. CDR3 size: 10 residues. CDR3 nucleotide sequence: TGCGCCAGCAGTCAATCGGGACCTTCTTTT. Its protein product is CASSQSGPSF.

This rearrangement joins TRBV29-1 to TRBJ2-7; D unclear. Trimming cost V 7 bases and J 2 bases, with 12 bases left between them. The CDR3 has 12 amino acids. Germline V gene sequence: CDR1 SQVTM, CDR2 ANQGSEA. The CDR3 loop is CSAAHGPYEQYF. CDR3 nucleotide sequence: TGCAGCGCTGCACATGGTCCCTACGAGCAGTACTTC.

V gene TRBV6-2 or TRBV6-3 combines with J gene TRBJ2-7, with 11 bases aligning to TRBD2. Matching the DNA end better, TRBJ2-1 makes the J call doubtful. There are 14 residues in the CDR3. Germline V gene data show CDR1 as MNHEY and CDR2 as SVGEGT. The CDR3 loop is CASNTSGSLSEQFF. In DNA, the CDR3 is TGTGCCAGCAACACTAGCGGGAGTCTTTCCGAGCAGTTCTTC.

The chain is built from TRBV28 and TRBJ1-1; no clear D. The CDR3 loop spans 13 amino acids. The germline V and J ends were trimmed by 4 bases and 1 base, with 7 bases remaining between them. Germline CDR1 MDHEN, CDR2 SYDVKM. The chain's CDR3 is CASSSSKNTEAFF. In DNA form, the CDR3 reads TGTGCCAGCAGTTCCTCTAAGAACACTGAAGCTTTCTTT. Complete variable domain (other parts from reference TRBV28 and TRBJ1-1): DVKVTQSSRYLVKRTGEKVFLECVQDMDHENMFWYRQDPGLGLRLIYFSYDVKMKEKGDIPEGYSVSREKKERFSLILESASTNQTSMYLCASSSSKNTEAFFGQGTRLTVV.

At least ten counts were recorded for this clonotype. The gene calls are TRBV6-1 and TRBJ2-3; 7 nucleotides align to TRBD2. From germline, CDR1 is MNHNS and CDR2 SASEGT. The CDR3 is made up of 13 amino acids. The junction had 6 bases not matched to a gene; V was cut back by 10 bases and J by 2 bases. CDR3 coding DNA: TGTGCCACCCGGGACTACTTCACAGATACGCAGTATTTT. As protein: CATRDYFTDTQYF.

This clonotype was observed once. A read error may account for a junction end that differs from germline. The rearrangement links TRBV5-1 to TRBJ2-5, with 8 positions matching TRBD2. The germline V gene encodes CDR1 SGHRS and CDR2 YFSETQ. This CDR3 is built from 15 residues. The CDR3 DNA sequence: TGCGCCAGCAGCTTGGCTAGCGGGTATCAAGAGATCCAGTACTTC. Its translation: CASSLASGYQEIQYF.

As to this clonotype: This could be a read error, since a much larger clone is one nucleotide away. J is TRBJ2-2 and V is TRBV7-9, with D perhaps TRBD2 (6 bases). CDR3 length: 16 residues. The germline CDR1 and CDR2 sequences are SEHNR and FQNEAQ (reference sequence). Between the trimmed V and J ends, which lost 2 bases and 4 bases, there was a span of 14 bases. CDR3 amino acids: CASSLSDGGGTGELFF. The CDR3 bases are TGTGCCAGCAGCTTATCGGACGGGGGAGGCACCGGGGAGCTGTTTTTT.

This clonotype was seen only a few times. The germline gene is not matched at one end of the junction; a read error may be the cause. The CDR3 spells CANSYSSNTEVFF. DNA for the CDR3: TGTGCCAACAGTTACTCGAGTAACACTGAAGTTTTCTTT. The rearrangement links TRBV6-5 to TRBJ1-1; D unclear. The CDR3 contains 13 residues. The germline CDR1 and CDR2 sequences are MNHEY and SVGAGI.

Comments on this clonotype: At one boundary the junction diverges from the germline segment, which might be a read error. This chain links TRBV12-3 or TRBV12-4 with TRBJ2-7; the D is unclear. This CDR3 comprises 15 residues. The CDR3 loop reads CASSLAGQAIDEQYF. The CDR3 DNA follows: TGTGCCAGCAGTTTAGCTGGGCAGGCCATCGACGAGCAGTACTTT.

In regard to this clonotype: At one end, the junction sequence differs from germline, possibly due to a read error. The chain recombines TRBV12-3 or TRBV12-4 with TRBJ2-7; no firm D call. The CDR3 is made up of 12 amino acids. The chain's CDR3 is CVSSFHSVEQYF. CDR3 sequence (DNA): TGTGTCAGCAGTTTTCATAGTGTAGAGCAGTACTTC.

The rearrangement uses TRBV5-5 and TRBJ1-2; the D gene is possibly TRBD1 (5 bases). V dropped 0 bases and J dropped 4 bases, with 13 bases sitting between them. The CDR3 is 15 amino acids. Germline loops: CDR1 SGHKS, CDR2 YYEKEE (reference sequence). The CDR3 DNA is TGTGCCAGCAGCTTGGTATGGGGCTCCTCCTATGGCTACACCTTC. This translates into CASSLVWGSSYGYTF.

V is TRBV29-1 and J is TRBJ2-2, with 10 nucleotides matching TRBD2. The CDR3 runs to 15 residues. Trimming removed 7 bases from V and 5 bases from J; junction bases left unmatched: 10. Germline V lookup: CDR1 SQVTM, CDR2 ANQGSEA. CDR3 bases: TGCAGCGCCTCTATAGCGGGAGGTTCGACCGGGGAGCTGTTTTTT. Translation: CSASIAGGSTGELFF.

Worth noting for this clonotype: Given a much more abundant clone one base away, this may be a read error. The genes are TRBV6-5 and TRBJ2-7; a possible D gene is TRBD2 (6 bases). CDR3 size: 13 residues. The germline V and J ends were trimmed by 2 bases and 6 bases, with 11 bases remaining between them. CDR1 and CDR2 from the germline V gene are MNHEY and SVGAGI. Here the CDR3 reads CASSYGGSGEQYF. The CDR3 bases are TGTGCCAGCAGTTACGGGGGGTCTGGCGAGCAGTACTTC.